This T cell receptor (beta chain) came from a study of blood T cell repertoires in COVID-19 (dated by TCRdb to about 2020). General notes on the study: Samples from collaborators originated in the United States, Italy and Spain and spanned both the acute and convalescent phases of COVID-19. The repertoires were released in a freely available public database meant as a resource for research on the immune response to SARS-CoV-2. The prospective study material was composed of cDNA or gDNA derived from T cells, B-cell-depleted T cells, or PBMCs. The dataset comprised deeply sampled blood TCRbeta repertoires from subjects exposed to, actively infected with, or recovered from COVID-19. Nearly every sample came with metadata listing a de-identified subject ID, COVID-19 status, age in years and sex. Where available, HLA class I and class II types were taken from metadata supplied by the sample provider and were not determined by assay-based typing. The samples were drawn from two sources: the first 160 participants of the ongoing ImmuneRACE study, and 1,000 to 1,500 subjects contributed by 6 global collaborators. The full study reports these points: Clinical and demographic metadata were provided uncurated, with the amount varying by source and participant.

As for this clone: Its antigen remains unidentified. Base qualities are not recorded, but no much larger clone differs from it by a single base.

Via the germline V gene (reference sequence), CDR1 is LNHDA and CDR2 SQIVND. Including cysteine and phenylalanine, the CDR3 has 14 amino acids. Here the CDR3 DNA is all that survives: 42 bases in frame from base 1. V loses 5 bases at its end and J loses 4 bases; junction bases beyond the gene matches: 8. Each collaborating institution followed its own protocols to collect whole blood in K2EDTA tubes. For TCRbeta analysis, collaborator samples were shipped as frozen whole blood, as isolated PBMCs, or as DNA extracted from either sample type. The immunoSEQ Assay, a bias-controlled multiplex PCR, was used to amplify TCRbeta CDR3 regions from genomic DNA. On the study's bioinformatics: The number of nucleated cells in each sample was estimated from the amplification of reference gene primers within the assay. To quantify the absolute abundance of each unique TCRbeta CDR3 rearrangement, sequence reads were collapsed and filtered. For each sample, productive Simpson clonality was calculated as the square root of Simpson's diversity index over productive rearrangements. Here the immuneACCESS table is served through TCRdb, limited to in-frame sequences with V and J called. Missing clones are a known gap in these copies; in checked studies unresolved V genes cover under half, and the rest lacks a known reason. D and trimming come from the DNA, and the V and J calls and clone size come from that table. Counted in this sample were about 190,000 clones; 70% to 90% of them appeared once. Around 1.9% of the sample comes from the top ten.

The source of this sequence is a man in his sixties or seventies with active or convalescent COVID-19. The specimen was peripheral blood. This chain joins TRBV19 to TRBJ2-7; TRBD2 aligns with 7 central bases. The nucleotides are TGTGCCAGTAGTGGGGCTGCGGGAGTTTACGAGCAGTACTTC. Translated, it gives CASSGAAGVYEQYF.